Below, 22 T cell receptor beta chains from the same sample are listed, as sequenced in a study of T cells in Graves' hyperthyroidism and ophthalmopathy. TCR beta CDR3 sequences were amplified from RNA transcripts. During a first-round RT-PCR of the TCR CDR3, the HTBI primer set was used. TCRdb processed the multiplex PCR reads anew with MiXCR; each CDR3 protein has one entry. The table shows about 270,000 distinct CDR3 sequences, with 25% to 30% occurring only once. Material: blood. The receptors were sampled from a middle-aged man with Graves' hyperthyroidism that later progressed to Graves' ophthalmopathy.

This clonotype has at least ten counts. The CDR3 loop reads CASSEAWGTSYEQYF. CDR3 coding DNA: TGTGCCAGCAGTGAAGCCTGGGGGACGTCCTACGAGCAGTACTTC. The chain recombines TRBV6-1 with TRBJ2-7; D is perhaps TRBD1 or TRBD2 (5 bases each). Deletions cut 0 bases from V and 1 base from J, with 10 bases between. CDR3 length: 15 residues. Looked up from germline, CDR1 is MNHNS and CDR2 is SASEGT.

This clonotype was observed at least ten times. The rearrangement uses TRBV12-5 and TRBJ2-5, with a weak D call TRBD2 (5 bases). This CDR3 has 16 residues. V was pared by 5 bases and J by 1 base, with 17 bases between. Germline CDR1 is LGHNT and CDR2 is FRNRAP. The CDR3 region is CASGTSAQRVQETQYF. The DNA for the CDR3 is TGTGCTAGTGGTACGTCGGCCCAGAGGGTCCAAGAGACCCAGTACTTC.

V and J are TRBV6-5 and TRBJ1-1; TRBD1 might be the D (6 bases). Germline values: CDR1 MNHEY, CDR2 SVGAGI. This CDR3 contains 13 residues. Trimming took off 2 bases at V and 8 bases at J, with 12 bases between the two ends. The CDR3 region is CASSYATGKEAFF. DNA for the CDR3: TGTGCCAGCAGTTACGCTACAGGGAAGGAAGCTTTCTTT.

The sample holds many counts of this clonotype. The V and J genes are TRBV15 and TRBJ2-6; 7 bases map to TRBD2. CDR1 is LNHNV, CDR2 YYDKDF, per germline (reference sequence). This CDR3 contains 19 residues. After removal of 0 bases from V and 3 bases from J, the junction contained 11 bases not matched to a gene. For the CDR3, the DNA is TGTGCCACCAGCAGAGATTTTGCGGGAGCGGTTCGTGGGGCCAACGTCCTGACTTTC. This codes for CATSRDFAGAVRGANVLTF.

This clonotype has a count of ten or more. The genes are TRBV29-1 and TRBJ2-2; perhaps TRBD1 as D (6 bases). Germline-derived CDR1 and CDR2 are SQVTM and ANQGSEA. V gave up 7 bases and J gave up 0 bases, with 15 bases separating them. CDR3 size: 15 residues. Written as DNA, the CDR3 is TGCAGCGGGGGGACAACAAACGCGAACACCGGGGAGCTGTTTTTT. Encoded protein: CSGGTTNANTGELFF.

This clonotype was seen at least ten times. This chain joins TRBV19 and TRBJ2-2; D is possibly TRBD2 (5 bases). Germline V CDR1 and CDR2: LNHDA, SQIVND (reference sequence). Trimming took 7 bases from V and 5 from J, leaving 17 bases between them. This CDR3 is built from 15 residues. The CDR3 coding sequence is TGTGCCAGTAACAATCCGAGGGATCGGACCGGGGAGCTGTTTTTT. Protein product: CASNNPRDRTGELFF. The full variable domain, with the rest looked up from reference TRBV19 and TRBJ2-2, is DGGITQSPKYLFRKEGQNVTLSCEQNLNHDAMYWYRQDPGQGLRLIYYSQIVNDFQKGDIAEGYSVSREKKESFPLTVTSAQKNPTAFYLCASNNPRDRTGELFFGEGSRLTVL.

This chain connects TRBV28 to TRBJ1-1; D unresolved. CDR1 and CDR2 from the germline V gene are MDHEN and SYDVKM. CDR3 length equals 15 residues. Trimming shortened V by 6 bases and J by 4 bases, and 18 bases separated the two germline ends. CDR3 bases: TGTGCCAGCAGCCGAAATCCACCGGGGAGCACTGAAGCTTTCTTT. Protein: CASSRNPPGSTEAFF.

This clonotype was picked up many times. V is TRBV6-6 and J is TRBJ2-7, with TRBD1 matching over 7 bases. This CDR3 region has 17 residues. Trimming removed 6 bases from V and 3 bases from J; junction bases left unmatched: 17. Germline CDR1 is MNHNY and CDR2 is SVGAGI (reference sequence). The CDR3 here is CASRPHGDRKEDYEQYF. CDR3 DNA: TGTGCCAGCAGACCCCATGGGGACAGAAAAGAAGACTACGAGCAGTACTTC.

This clonotype was counted many times. The rearrangement links TRBV28 to TRBJ2-7; TRBD1 matches at 9 bases. Germline trimming cut 9 bases from V and 3 bases from J; bases unmatched to any gene: 6. Germline assignment: CDR1 MDHEN and CDR2 SYDVKM. The CDR3 runs 13 residues. In DNA form, the CDR3 reads TGTGCCAGTGGGACAGGGCTAGTCTACGAGCAGTACTTC. This translates into CASGTGLVYEQYF.

CDR3 region: CSVRIPSEEQYF. The CDR3 DNA reads TGCAGTGTTCGGATTCCGTCTGAGGAGCAGTACTTC. The V and J genes are TRBV20-1 and TRBJ2-7; D gene ambiguous. The CDR3 sequence is 12 residues long. Trimming removed 7 bases from V and 7 bases from J, with 17 bases in between. Germline CDR1 reads DFQATT; CDR2 reads SNEGSKA (reference sequence).

In its sample, this clonotype was seen many times. The chain has TRBV2 and TRBJ2-6, with a possible D match to TRBD2 (5 bases). The CDR3 is 14 residues long. Trimming removed 6 bases at V and 0 bases at J, with 6 bases between. The germline V gene has CDR1 SNHLY and CDR2 FYNNEI. DNA for the CDR3: TGTGCCAGCAGCCGGGACTCTGGGGCCAACGTCCTGACTTTC. It specifies CASSRDSGANVLTF.

V gene TRBV6-5 combines with J gene TRBJ1-1; TRBD1 might be the D (6 bases). V lost 4 bases, J lost 3 bases, and 15 bases lay in between. This CDR3 has 15 amino acids. Germline loops: CDR1 MNHEY, CDR2 SVGAGI. This CDR3 reads CASSWDMRLDTEAFF. Here the CDR3 DNA reads TGTGCCAGCAGTTGGGACATGAGATTGGACACTGAAGCTTTCTTT.

This clonotype was seen at least ten times. The chain uses TRBV19 and TRBJ1-2; D gene ambiguous. Trimming pared 5 bases from V and 0 bases from J, leaving 10 bases between. This CDR3 has 14 residues. The germline CDR1 and CDR2 sequences are LNHDA and SQIVND (reference sequence). This CDR3 is CASSLVRANYGYTF. CDR3 in DNA: TGTGCCAGTAGTCTGGTTCGGGCTAACTATGGCTACACCTTC.

This clonotype was seen repeatedly, ten times or more. The CDR3 loop reads CASSPRQGANVLTF. CDR3 DNA sequence: TGTGCCAGCAGCCCCAGACAGGGGGCCAACGTCCTGACTTTC. The chain employs TRBV12-3 or TRBV12-4 and TRBJ2-6; the D gene is possibly TRBD1 (5 bases). The CDR3 is 14 amino acids. V was cut by 6 bases and J by 4 bases, with 10 bases left in between.

This clonotype occurred many times. The chain is built from TRBV25-1 and TRBJ2-7; D gene unclear. Germline V lookup: CDR1 MGHDK, CDR2 SYGVNS. The CDR3 consists of 11 residues. Trimming took 7 bases from V and 6 from J, leaving 10 bases between them. The CDR3 loop reads CASKLFLEQYF. The CDR3 DNA follows: TGTGCCAGCAAATTATTTCTCGAGCAGTACTTC.

This clonotype was found many times. V gene TRBV25-1 combines with J gene TRBJ2-4; no clear D gene. The germline CDR1 and CDR2 sequences are MGHDK and SYGVNS. V was shortened by 2 bases and J by 0 bases, with 11 bases between the two germline ends. CDR3 size: 16 residues. DNA of the CDR3: TGTGCCAGCAGTGAAGGTGGAAACGTAGCCAAAAACATTCAGTACTTC. Translating gives CASSEGGNVAKNIQYF.

The V call is TRBV3-1, the J call TRBJ1-2; D is unresolved. The CDR3 is 13 residues long. The V gene's germline CDR1 is LGHDT and CDR2 YNNKEL (reference sequence). V was shortened by 3 bases and J by 2 bases, with 7 bases between the two germline ends. The CDR3 region is CASSQGLNYGYTF. The CDR3 nucleotides read TGTGCCAGCAGCCAGGGTTTAAACTATGGCTACACCTTC.

This clonotype showed up many times. This chain joins TRBV7-2 and TRBJ1-1; 7 bases fit TRBD1. The CDR3 totals 16 residues. After removal of 5 bases from V and 4 bases from J, the junction contained 13 bases not matched to a gene. The V gene's germline CDR1 is SGHTA and CDR2 FQGNSA. DNA of the CDR3: TGTGCCAGCAGCCAGGGGGGGACATACAGGGGCACTGAAGCTTTCTTT. Translating gives CASSQGGTYRGTEAFF.

Many counts were recorded for this clonotype. The chain has TRBV5-4 and TRBJ2-7; 10 bases fit TRBD1. Per the germline V gene, CDR1 is SGHNT and CDR2 is YYREEE (reference sequence). The CDR3 is made up of 14 amino acids. Trimming at V came to 8 bases and at J to 7 bases, leaving 12 bases not matched to a gene. CDR3 in DNA: TGTGCCAGTCGACCCGGGACAGGGGCACAAGAGCAGTACTTC. It translates to CASRPGTGAQEQYF. Variable domain in full (rest from reference TRBV5-4 and TRBJ2-7): ETGVTQSPTHLIKTRGQQVTLRCSSQSGHNTVSWYQQALGQGPQFIFQYYREEENGRGNFPPRFSGLQFPNYSSELNVNALELDDSALYLCASRPGTGAQEQYFGPGTRLTVT.

Many counts were recorded for this clonotype. This rearrangement joins TRBV5-1 to TRBJ1-5; D gene unclear. With 5 bases removed from V and 3 bases from J, the gap between germline ends came to 15 bases. The CDR3 totals 15 residues. Germline CDR1 is SGHRS and CDR2 is YFSETQ. DNA for the CDR3: TGCGCCAGCAGTCTGCTCGGCGGGTCCAATCAGCCCCAGCATTTT. Translation: CASSLLGGSNQPQHF.

This clonotype showed up many times. The chain carries TRBV18 and TRBJ2-7; no firm D call. The ends were cut back, 3 bases at V and 2 bases at J, with 11 bases in the middle. Looked up from germline, CDR1 is KGHSH and CDR2 is LQKENI. This CDR3 is 14 amino acids long. CDR3: CASSPRTETYEQYF. The CDR3, as DNA: TGTGCCAGCTCACCGCGCACGGAGACCTACGAGCAGTACTTC.

This chain uses TRBV2 with TRBJ2-5; no reliable D call. Per the germline V gene, CDR1 is SNHLY and CDR2 is FYNNEI. This CDR3 has 14 residues. Trimming took 1 base from V and 1 from J, leaving 7 bases between them. CDR3 nucleotide sequence: TGTGCCAGCAGTGAAGTTGTTGGCCAAGAGACCCAGTACTTC. Its translation is CASSEVVGQETQYF.